This entry features one TCR beta chain sequence. Antigen: not known. As it was prepared, the TCRbeta library received unique molecular identifiers. TCRdb itself ran the PCR reads through MiXCR, one entry per CDR3 protein. The top ten hold about 26% of the sample, which has 45,000 to 55,000 distinct CDR3 sequences, approximately 9.2% seen once. This record belongs to a study of T-cell reconstitution after alpha-beta-depleted transplantation in children. The study, taken as a whole, reports: One year post-transplant, T-cell counts and diversity were largely derived from T cells produced anew. High day-60 TCRbeta diversity in some patients came from surviving recipient T cells and thymic progenitors. Expanded clones from the graft, numbering several hundred, reportedly supplied alpha-beta T cells about two months after transplant.

This CDR3 is built from 15 residues. Deletions cut 4 bases from V and 0 bases from J, with 12 bases between. Germline CDR1 is MNHEY and CDR2 is SVGAGI. This clonotype was obtained from a male patient aged 2-9 years who had a stem cell transplant for chronic granulomatous disease, so the T cells may come from the graft donor. The material sequenced was PBMCs, mostly from graft donor cells, taken 60 days after TCRalphabeta/CD19-depleted stem cell transplant. The rearrangement links TRBV6-5 to TRBJ1-1; D call uncertain. CDR3 nucleotides: TGTGCCAGCAGTTTCCCGAGAGTTATGAACACTGAAGCTTTCTTT. It translates to CASSFPRVMNTEAFF.